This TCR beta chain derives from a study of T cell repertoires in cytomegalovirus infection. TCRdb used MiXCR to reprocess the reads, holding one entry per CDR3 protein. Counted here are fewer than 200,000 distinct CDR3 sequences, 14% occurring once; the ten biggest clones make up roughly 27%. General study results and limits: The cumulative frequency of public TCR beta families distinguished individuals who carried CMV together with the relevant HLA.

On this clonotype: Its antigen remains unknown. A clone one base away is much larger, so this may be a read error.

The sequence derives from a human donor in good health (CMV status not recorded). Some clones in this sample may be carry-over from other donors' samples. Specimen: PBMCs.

The CDR3 sequence: CASCRSGPPYNEQFF. The CDR3 nucleotides are TGTGCCAGCTGCCGATCGGGACCTCCATACAATGAGCAGTTCTTC. The rearrangement joins TRBV11-3 to TRBJ2-1; D could derive from TRBD1 or TRBD2 (5 bases each). CDR3 size: 15 residues. V lost 8 bases, J lost 4 bases, and 18 bases lay in between. Germline loops: CDR1 SGHNT, CDR2 YENEEA.